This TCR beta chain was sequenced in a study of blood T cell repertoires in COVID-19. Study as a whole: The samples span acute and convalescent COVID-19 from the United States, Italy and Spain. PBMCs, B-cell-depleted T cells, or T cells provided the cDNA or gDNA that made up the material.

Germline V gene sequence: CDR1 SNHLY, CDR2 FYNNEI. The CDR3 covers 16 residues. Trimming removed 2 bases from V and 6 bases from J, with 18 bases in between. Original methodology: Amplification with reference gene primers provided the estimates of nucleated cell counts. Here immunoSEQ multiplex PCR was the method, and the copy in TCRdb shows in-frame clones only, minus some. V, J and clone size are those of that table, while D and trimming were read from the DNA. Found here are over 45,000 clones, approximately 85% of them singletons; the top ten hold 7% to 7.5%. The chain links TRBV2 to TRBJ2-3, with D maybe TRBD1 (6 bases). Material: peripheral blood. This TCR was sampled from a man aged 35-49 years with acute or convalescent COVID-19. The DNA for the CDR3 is TGTGCCAGCAGTGAACAGGGGTCCCGGCTTTTGGATACGCAGTATTTT. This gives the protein CASSEQGSRLLDTQYF.